This T cell receptor beta chain was recovered during a study of long-term antiretroviral therapy in people with HIV. Study-wide points: Post-ART diversity increased but stayed below transplant donor controls. Clones showing expansion before ART dominated the repertoire at all time points.

Trimming stripped 5 bases from V and 7 bases from J, with 11 bases between. Per the germline V gene, CDR1 is SGHNT and CDR2 is YENEEA. This CDR3 spans 12 amino acids. With regard to this clone: Its antigen remains unidentified.

Two or more post-ART PBMC samples, plus at least one pre-ART sample, were available for each donor. Sequencing used immunoSEQ v3.0 at survey level. Profiling relied on immunoSEQ multiplex PCR, and the TCRdb table lists in-frame clones only, not all of them. The sample lists roughly 24,000 clones, under 90% occurring once. The sequencing here drew on unsorted PBMCs, taken roughly 4.9 years after starting antiretroviral therapy. The chain employs TRBV11-3 and TRBJ2-5, with D tentatively TRBD1 or TRBD2 (5 bases each). The receptor's source is a man aged 40-50 years with HIV. The CDR3 DNA reads TGTGCCAGCAGCACCGGGGCGGGGACCCAGTACTTC. Translated: CASSTGAGTQYF.